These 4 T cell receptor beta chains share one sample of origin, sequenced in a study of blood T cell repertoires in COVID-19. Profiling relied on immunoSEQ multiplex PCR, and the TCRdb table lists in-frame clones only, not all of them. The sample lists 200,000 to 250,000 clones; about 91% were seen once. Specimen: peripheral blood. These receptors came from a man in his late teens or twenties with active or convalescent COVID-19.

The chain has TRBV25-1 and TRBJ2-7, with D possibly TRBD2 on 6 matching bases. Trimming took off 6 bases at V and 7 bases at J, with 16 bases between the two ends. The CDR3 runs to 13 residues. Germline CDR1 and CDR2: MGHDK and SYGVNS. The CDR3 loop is CASSPPGVGEQYF. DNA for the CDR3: TGTGCCAGCAGCCCCCCGGGAGTTGGTGAGCAGTACTTC.

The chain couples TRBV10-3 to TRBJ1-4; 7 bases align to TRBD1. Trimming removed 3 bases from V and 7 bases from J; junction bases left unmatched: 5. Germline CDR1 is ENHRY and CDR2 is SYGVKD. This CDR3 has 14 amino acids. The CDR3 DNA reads TGTGCCATCAGTGATAAGGGGGCGAGTGAAAAACTGTTTTTT. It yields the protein CAISDKGASEKLFF.

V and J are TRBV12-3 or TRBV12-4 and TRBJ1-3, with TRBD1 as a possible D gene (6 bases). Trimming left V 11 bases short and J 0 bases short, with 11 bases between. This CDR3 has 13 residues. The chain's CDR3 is CASDRVSGNTIYF. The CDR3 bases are TGTGCCTCGGACAGAGTCTCTGGAAACACCATATATTTT.

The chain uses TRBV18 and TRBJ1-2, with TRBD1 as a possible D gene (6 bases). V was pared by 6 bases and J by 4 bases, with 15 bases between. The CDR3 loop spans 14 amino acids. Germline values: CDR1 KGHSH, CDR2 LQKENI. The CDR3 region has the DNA TGTGCCAGCTCTACGACGGGGGGCGGCTATGGCTACACCTTC. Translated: CASSTTGGGYGYTF.